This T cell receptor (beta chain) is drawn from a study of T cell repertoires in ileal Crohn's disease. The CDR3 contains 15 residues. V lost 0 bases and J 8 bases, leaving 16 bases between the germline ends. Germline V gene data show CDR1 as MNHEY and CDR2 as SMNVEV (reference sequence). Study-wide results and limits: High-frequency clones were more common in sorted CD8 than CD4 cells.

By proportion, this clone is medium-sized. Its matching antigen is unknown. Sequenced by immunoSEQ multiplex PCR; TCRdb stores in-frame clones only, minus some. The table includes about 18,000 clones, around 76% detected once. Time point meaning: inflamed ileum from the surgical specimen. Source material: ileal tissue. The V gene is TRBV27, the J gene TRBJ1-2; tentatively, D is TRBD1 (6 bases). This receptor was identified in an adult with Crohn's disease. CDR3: CASSLSTTGSGGYTF. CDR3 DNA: TGTGCCAGCAGTTTATCGACGACAGGATCAGGGGGCTACACCTTC.